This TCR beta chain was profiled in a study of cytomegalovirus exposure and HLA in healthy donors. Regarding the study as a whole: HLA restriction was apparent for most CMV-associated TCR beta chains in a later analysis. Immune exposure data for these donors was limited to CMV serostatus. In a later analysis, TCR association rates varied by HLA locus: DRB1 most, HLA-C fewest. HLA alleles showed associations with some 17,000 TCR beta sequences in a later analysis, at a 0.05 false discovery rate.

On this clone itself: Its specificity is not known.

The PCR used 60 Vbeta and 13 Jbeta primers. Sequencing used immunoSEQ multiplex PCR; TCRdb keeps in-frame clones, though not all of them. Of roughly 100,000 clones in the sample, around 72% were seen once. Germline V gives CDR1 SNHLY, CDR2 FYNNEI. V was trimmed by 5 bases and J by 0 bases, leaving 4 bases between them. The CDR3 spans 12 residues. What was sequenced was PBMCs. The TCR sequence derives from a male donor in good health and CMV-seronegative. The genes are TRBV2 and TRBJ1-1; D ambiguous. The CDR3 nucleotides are TGTGCCAGCAGTTTATTGAACACTGAAGCTTTCTTT. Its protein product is CASSLLNTEAFF.